One and the same sample provided the 30 T cell receptor beta chains below, sequenced in a study of cytomegalovirus exposure and HLA in healthy donors. It was with 60 Vbeta and 13 Jbeta primers that the PCR ran. Sequencing was performed with immunoSEQ multiplex PCR; in TCRdb, only in-frame clones are kept and a portion is missing. The sample records some 130,000 clones, approximately 74% being singletons. Sequenced sample: PBMCs. These receptors were collected from a male donor in good health and CMV-seronegative.

The V gene is TRBV2, the J gene TRBJ2-3; possibly TRBD2 for D (5 bases). This CDR3 region has 13 residues. CDR1 SNHLY and CDR2 FYNNEI come from the germline V gene. The V and J ends lost 4 bases and 6 bases respectively, with 11 bases between them. The CDR3 protein is CASSVSSGDTQYF. The CDR3 nucleotides are TGTGCCAGCAGTGTTTCCTCGGGGGATACGCAGTATTTT.

This rearrangement joins TRBV6-6 to TRBJ2-1; 9 positions match TRBD2. V lost 4 bases and J lost 7; bases outside the gene matches: 11. This CDR3 has 16 amino acids. CDR1 is MNHNY, CDR2 SVGAGI, per germline (reference sequence). CDR3 amino acids: CASSFTSGGLTNEQFF. The CDR3 DNA is TGTGCCAGCAGTTTTACAAGCGGGGGGTTGACTAATGAGCAGTTCTTC.

The chain combines TRBV18 with TRBJ1-1; tentative D call: TRBD1 (5 bases). Germline CDR1 and CDR2: KGHSH and LQKENI. Trimming cost V 6 bases and J 1 base, with 15 bases left between them. The CDR3 loop spans 15 amino acids. The chain's CDR3 is CASSLRGGTNTEAFF. The CDR3 bases are TGTGCCAGCTCGCTTCGCGGGGGGACGAACACTGAAGCTTTCTTT.

The chain joins TRBV11-2 to TRBJ2-1; 11 bases line up with TRBD2. The CDR3 has 15 amino acids. Germline V gene sequence: CDR1 SGHAT, CDR2 FQNNGV. The junction had 5 bases not matched to a gene; V was cut back by 3 bases and J by 7 bases. The CDR3 region is CASSLLAGGTNEQFF. CDR3 DNA sequence: TGTGCCAGCAGCTTGCTAGCGGGAGGCACTAATGAGCAGTTCTTC.

The J gene is TRBJ2-5, the V gene TRBV5-4; perhaps TRBD1 as D (7 bases). The germline CDR1 and CDR2 sequences are SGHNT and YYREEE (reference sequence). The length of the CDR3 is 14 residues. The V end was cut by 4 bases, the J end by 5 bases, with 15 bases between. The CDR3 loop is CASSQLTGRETQYF. The CDR3, as DNA: TGTGCCAGCAGCCAGCTGACAGGGAGGGAGACCCAGTACTTC.

The chain employs TRBV28 and TRBJ2-7; 7 nucleotides line up with TRBD1. V shed 5 bases and J 2 bases; nucleotides not matched to a gene: 9. This CDR3 has 15 amino acids. Germline V gene sequence: CDR1 MDHEN, CDR2 SYDVKM. The CDR3 nucleotides are TGTGCCAGCAGTGGGTCCCTGACAGGGCCCTACGAGCAGTACTTC. Translated: CASSGSLTGPYEQYF.

V and J are TRBV4-2 and TRBJ1-4, with TRBD1 matching 9 bases. The CDR3 has 15 amino acids. Unmatched junction bases numbered 7, after V lost 4 bases and J lost 7 bases. Germline loops: CDR1 LGHNA, CDR2 YNFKEQ. The CDR3 sequence is CASSPTTGGGEKLFF. In nucleotides, the CDR3 is TGTGCCAGCAGCCCTACGACAGGGGGGGGTGAAAAACTGTTTTTT.

The rearrangement uses TRBV5-4 and TRBJ1-2, with D unclear. This CDR3 is built from 13 residues. Germline V gene sequence: CDR1 SGHNT, CDR2 YYREEE (reference sequence). V gave up 0 bases and J gave up 8 bases, with 11 bases separating them. The CDR3 protein is CASSLERGMGYTF. In DNA form, the CDR3 reads TGTGCCAGCAGCTTGGAGCGGGGAATGGGCTACACCTTC. The variable domain in full, with the rest retrieved from reference TRBV5-4 and TRBJ1-2, is ETGVTQSPTHLIKTRGQQVTLRCSSQSGHNTVSWYQQALGQGPQFIFQYYREEENGRGNFPPRFSGLQFPNYSSELNVNALELDDSALYLCASSLERGMGYTFGSGTRLTVV.

The chain recombines TRBV7-9 with TRBJ1-5; a possible D gene is TRBD1 (6 bases). The ends were cut back, 5 bases at V and 3 bases at J, with 11 bases in the middle. This CDR3 comprises 14 residues. The V gene's germline CDR1 is SEHNR and CDR2 FQNEAQ (reference sequence). This chain's CDR3 is CASSDYRDNQPQHF. DNA of the CDR3: TGTGCCAGCAGCGACTACAGGGACAATCAGCCCCAGCATTTT.

This chain links TRBV11-2 with TRBJ1-3; D gene ambiguous. CDR3 length equals 16 residues. Germline values: CDR1 SGHAT, CDR2 FQNNGV. V lost 2 bases and J lost 4, with 15 bases in between. CDR3 DNA: TGTGCCAGCAGCTTAAATCTCTACGCGGGCGGAAACACCATATATTTT. It codes for CASSLNLYAGGNTIYF.

The chain employs TRBV9 and TRBJ2-5; 10 positions agree with TRBD2. The germline V gene has CDR1 SGDLS and CDR2 YYNGEE. The CDR3 covers 16 residues. The J segment lost 5 bases and the V segment lost 0 bases, leaving 7 bases of the junction unmatched. The CDR3 spells CASSVGRAGGPETQYF. The CDR3 bases are TGTGCCAGCAGCGTAGGTCGAGCGGGGGGGCCCGAGACCCAGTACTTC.

The rearrangement joins TRBV27 to TRBJ2-3; tentatively, D is TRBD2 (5 bases). The CDR3 is 12 amino acids. Germline V CDR1 and CDR2: MNHEY, SMNVEV (reference sequence). V shed 6 bases and J shed 3 bases, with 7 bases lying between them. CDR3 sequence reads: CASSRGTDTQYF. For the CDR3, the DNA is TGTGCCAGCAGCAGAGGGACAGATACGCAGTATTTT.

The table lists this clone with a few counts. V usage is TRBV18 and J usage is TRBJ2-3; 7 bases are shared with TRBD2. Unmatched junction bases numbered 2, after V lost 4 bases and J lost 1 base. The CDR3 consists of 14 residues. Per germline, CDR1 KGHSH and CDR2 LQKENI. The CDR3 sequence: CASSRGSRTDTQYF. For the CDR3, the DNA is TGTGCCAGCTCACGCGGGAGCCGCACAGATACGCAGTATTTT. The full variable domain, rest sourced from reference TRBV18 and TRBJ2-3, is NAGVMQNPRHLVRRRGQEARLRCSPMKGHSHVYWYRQLPEEGLKFMVYLQKENIIDESGMPKERFSAEFPKEGPSILRIQQVVRGDSAAYFCASSRGSRTDTQYFGPGTRLTVL.

This clone was observed a handful of times. The chain recombines TRBV25-1 with TRBJ2-3; 10 bases line up with TRBD1. The DNA end is a closer match to TRBJ2-5, so the J assignment may be wrong. This CDR3 region has 14 residues. Germline-derived CDR1 and CDR2 are MGHDK and SYGVNS. The CDR3 DNA is TGTGCCAGCGCCGGGACAGGGGCCCAGCTTTCCCAGTACTTC. Its translation: CASAGTGAQLSQYF.

This rearrangement joins TRBV7-2 to TRBJ2-7; perhaps TRBD2 as D (7 bases). CDR1 SGHTA and CDR2 FQGNSA come from the germline V gene. Trimming removed 5 bases at V and 1 base at J, with 12 bases between. The CDR3 has 14 amino acids. The CDR3 coding sequence is TGTGCCAGCAGCGTGGGGAGGGGGTCCTACGAGCAGTACTTC. Protein: CASSVGRGSYEQYF.

This chain links TRBV6-5 with TRBJ1-4, with D maybe TRBD1 (6 bases). The V gene's germline CDR1 is MNHEY and CDR2 SVGAGI. The CDR3 has 14 amino acids. The V gene lost 6 bases and the J gene lost 8 bases, with 16 bases spanning the gap. CDR3 nucleotide sequence: TGTGCCAGCAGCCAAGGGGGAACGAGAGAAAAACTGTTTTTT. Its protein is CASSQGGTREKLFF.

V and J are TRBV19 and TRBJ1-1, with D possibly TRBD1 on 5 matching bases. V shed 8 bases and J shed 5 bases, with 18 bases lying between them. The germline V gene has CDR1 LNHDA and CDR2 SQIVND (reference sequence). The CDR3 has 14 residues. Here the CDR3 reads CASLGGGVRTEAFF. The DNA of the CDR3 is TGTGCCAGTCTGGGGGGAGGGGTGCGGACTGAAGCTTTCTTT.

The chain carries TRBV19 and TRBJ2-1; D gene uncertain. The CDR3 has 16 amino acids. V was cut by 0 bases and J by 0 bases, with 9 bases left in between. Germline CDR1 reads LNHDA; CDR2 reads SQIVND (reference sequence). The CDR3 coding sequence is TGTGCCAGTAGTATAGACCCTTCCTCCTCCTACAATGAGCAGTTCTTC. Translated, it gives CASSIDPSSSYNEQFF.

J is TRBJ1-2 and V is TRBV7-9, with TRBD1 as a possible D gene (6 bases). CDR3 length: 16 residues. Germline V lookup: CDR1 SEHNR, CDR2 FQNEAQ (reference sequence). Trimming took 6 bases from V and 2 from J, leaving 19 bases between them. Here the CDR3 reads CASSSTQGGPNYGYTF. For the CDR3, the DNA is TGTGCCAGCAGTTCCACACAGGGCGGGCCGAACTATGGCTACACCTTC.

The gene calls are TRBV5-1 and TRBJ1-1; 7 bases map to TRBD1. V lost 4 bases to trimming and J lost 3 bases; unmatched junction nucleotides: 9. CDR1 is SGHRS, CDR2 YFSETQ, per germline. This CDR3 is built from 15 residues. The CDR3 nucleotides are TGCGCCAGCAGCCCGATGACAGGGTTGGACACTGAAGCTTTCTTT. This encodes CASSPMTGLDTEAFF.

Within the sample, this clone is medium-sized. The chain combines TRBV4-3 with TRBJ2-2; possible D gene TRBD1, 6 bases. This CDR3 is built from 15 residues. Trimming took off 0 bases at V and 6 bases at J, with 11 bases between the two ends. In germline, CDR1 is LGHNA, CDR2 YSLEER. As DNA, the CDR3 is TGCGCCAGCAGCCAAGATACAGGGCCCCCCGGGGAGCTGTTTTTT. It specifies CASSQDTGPPGELFF.

The chain carries TRBV6-1 and TRBJ2-7, with 7 bases aligning to TRBD1. Germline V gene data show CDR1 as MNHNS and CDR2 as SASEGT. J was trimmed by 0 bases and V by 6 bases; bases with no gene match: 2. The CDR3 is made up of 13 amino acids. The DNA for the CDR3 is TGTGCCAGCAGCGGGACAGCCTCCTACGAGCAGTACTTC. Encoded protein: CASSGTASYEQYF.

The genes are TRBV7-2 and TRBJ1-2; TRBD1 matches 7 bases. CDR3 length equals 14 residues. Germline assignment: CDR1 SGHTA and CDR2 FQGNSA. Trimming took 4 bases from V and 7 from J; bases not matched to a gene: 9. The CDR3 nucleotides are TGTGCCAGCAGCTACCGACAGGGTCTATCTGGCTACACCTTC. As protein: CASSYRQGLSGYTF.

This clone showed up just a few times. The genes are TRBV7-9 and TRBJ1-1; 7 nucleotides align to TRBD1. CDR1 is SEHNR and CDR2 is FQNEAQ in the germline V gene (reference sequence). The CDR3 is 13 amino acids. With V trimmed by 5 bases and J by 9 bases, 9 bases remained unmatched. The CDR3 sequence is CASSPGQIGQAFF. The CDR3 region has the DNA TGTGCCAGCAGCCCGGGACAGATTGGGCAAGCTTTCTTT.

The genes are TRBV28 and TRBJ1-4; D uncertain. Germline V gene data show CDR1 as MDHEN and CDR2 as SYDVKM. Between the trimmed V and J ends, which lost 3 bases and 0 bases, there was a span of 8 bases. The CDR3 has 15 amino acids. CDR3 nucleotides: TGTGCCAGCAGTTTGGCAGTCACAACTAATGAAAAACTGTTTTTT. It encodes CASSLAVTTNEKLFF.

This clone was found a few times. V usage is TRBV7-3 and J usage is TRBJ2-2; D uncertain. This CDR3 spans 14 amino acids. Trimming removed 5 bases at V and 6 bases at J, with 13 bases between. The germline CDR1 and CDR2 sequences are SGHTA and FQGTGA. In DNA, the CDR3 is TGTGCCAGCAGCAAATCCAGAGGAGCCGGGGAGCTGTTTTTT. It codes for CASSKSRGAGELFF.

V gene TRBV14 combines with J gene TRBJ2-7; 8 bases agree with TRBD1. Germline V gives CDR1 SGHDN, CDR2 FVKESK. With V trimmed by 2 bases and J by 2 bases, 20 bases remained unmatched. The CDR3 sequence is 20 residues long. Written as DNA, the CDR3 is TGTGCCAGCAGCCAATTCGTGCCGGGACAGGCGACAACTCTCACCTACGAGCAGTACTTC. Translation: CASSQFVPGQATTLTYEQYF.

This clone showed up just once. This chain connects TRBV6-5 to TRBJ1-1; 8 nucleotides line up with TRBD1. V was pared by 6 bases and J by 8 bases, with 11 bases of the junction left unmatched. Germline V lookup: CDR1 MNHEY, CDR2 SVGAGI. This CDR3 is 14 amino acids long. The CDR3 nucleotides read TGTGCCAGCAGCCTACCCACCGGACAGGGCGAAGCTTTCTTT. Translation: CASSLPTGQGEAFF.

The chain is built from TRBV5-1 and TRBJ2-5; D may be TRBD2 (5 bases). V lost 0 bases to trimming and J lost 1 base, with 13 bases between them. Germline-derived CDR1 and CDR2 are SGHRS and YFSETQ. The CDR3 length is 16 residues. The CDR3 DNA sequence: TGCGCCAGCAGCTTGGCCCTTGGACTCGCCCAAGAGACCCAGTACTTC. It yields the protein CASSLALGLAQETQYF.

This chain connects TRBV2 to TRBJ2-3, with D hard to call. Germline CDR1 SNHLY, CDR2 FYNNEI. V dropped 10 bases and J dropped 4 bases, with 9 bases sitting between them. The CDR3 contains 11 residues. For the CDR3, the DNA is TGTGCCACAATAGAGCCAGATACGCAGTATTTT. It yields the protein CATIEPDTQYF.